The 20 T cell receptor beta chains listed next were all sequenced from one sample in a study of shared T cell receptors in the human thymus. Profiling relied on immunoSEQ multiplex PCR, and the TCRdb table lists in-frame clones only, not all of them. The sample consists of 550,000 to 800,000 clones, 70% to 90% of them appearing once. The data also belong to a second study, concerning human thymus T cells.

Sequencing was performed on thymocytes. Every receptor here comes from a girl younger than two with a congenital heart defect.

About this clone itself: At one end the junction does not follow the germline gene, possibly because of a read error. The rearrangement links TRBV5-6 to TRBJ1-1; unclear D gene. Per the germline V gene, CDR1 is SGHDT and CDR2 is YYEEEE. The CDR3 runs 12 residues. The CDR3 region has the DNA TGTGCCAGCAGCGGTAATAGGCGGGTAGAGATCTTT. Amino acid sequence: CASSGNRRVEIF.

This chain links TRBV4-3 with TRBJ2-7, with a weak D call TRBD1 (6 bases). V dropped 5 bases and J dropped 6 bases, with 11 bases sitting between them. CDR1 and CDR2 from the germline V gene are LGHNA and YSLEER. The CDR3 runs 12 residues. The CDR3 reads CASSSDRAEQYF. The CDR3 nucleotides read TGCGCCAGCAGCTCGGACAGAGCCGAGCAGTACTTC.

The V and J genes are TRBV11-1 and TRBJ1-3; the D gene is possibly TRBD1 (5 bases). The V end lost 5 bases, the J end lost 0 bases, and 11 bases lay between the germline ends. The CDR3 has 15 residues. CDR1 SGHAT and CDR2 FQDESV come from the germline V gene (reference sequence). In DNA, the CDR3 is TGTGCCAGCAGCCGCGACAGACCCTCTGGAAACACCATATATTTT. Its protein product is CASSRDRPSGNTIYF.

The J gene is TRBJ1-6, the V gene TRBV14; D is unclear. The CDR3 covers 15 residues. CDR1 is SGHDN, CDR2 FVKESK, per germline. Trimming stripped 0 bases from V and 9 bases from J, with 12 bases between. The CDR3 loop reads CASSQDRVPVSPLHF. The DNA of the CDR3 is TGTGCCAGCAGCCAAGATCGAGTGCCGGTTTCACCCCTCCACTTT.

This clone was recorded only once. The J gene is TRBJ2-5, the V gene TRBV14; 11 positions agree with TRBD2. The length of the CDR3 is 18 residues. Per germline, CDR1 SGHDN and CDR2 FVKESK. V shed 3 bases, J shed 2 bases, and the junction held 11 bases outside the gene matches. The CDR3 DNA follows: TGTGCCAGCAGCCAGGCTTTAGCGGGGGGGCCAAGACAAGAGACCCAGTACTTC. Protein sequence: CASSQALAGGPRQETQYF.

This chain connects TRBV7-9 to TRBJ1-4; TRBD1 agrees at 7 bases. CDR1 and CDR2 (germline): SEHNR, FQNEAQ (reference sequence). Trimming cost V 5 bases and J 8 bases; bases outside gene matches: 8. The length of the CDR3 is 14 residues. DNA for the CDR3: TGTGCCAGCAGCCGCTTAGGGGGCGAAGAAAAACTGTTTTTT. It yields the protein CASSRLGGEEKLFF. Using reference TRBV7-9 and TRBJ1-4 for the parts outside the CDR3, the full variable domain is DTGVSQNPRHKITKRGQNVTFRCDPISEHNRLYWYRQTLGQGPEFLTYFQNEAQLEKSRLLSDRFSAERPKGSFSTLEIQRTEQGDSAMYLCASSRLGGEEKLFFGSGTQLSVL.

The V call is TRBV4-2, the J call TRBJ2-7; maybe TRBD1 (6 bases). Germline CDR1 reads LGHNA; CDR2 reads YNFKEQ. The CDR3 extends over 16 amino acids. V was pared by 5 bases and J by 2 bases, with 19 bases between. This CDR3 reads CASSSPRGFTPYEQYF. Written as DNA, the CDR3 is TGTGCCAGCAGCTCTCCCAGGGGATTCACTCCCTACGAGCAGTACTTC.

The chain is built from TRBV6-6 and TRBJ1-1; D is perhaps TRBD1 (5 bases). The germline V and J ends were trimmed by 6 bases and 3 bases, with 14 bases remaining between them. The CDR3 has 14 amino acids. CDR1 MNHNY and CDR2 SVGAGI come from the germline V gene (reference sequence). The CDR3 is CASRARGRHTEAFF. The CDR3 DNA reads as TGTGCCAGCAGGGCACGGGGGAGGCACACTGAAGCTTTCTTT.

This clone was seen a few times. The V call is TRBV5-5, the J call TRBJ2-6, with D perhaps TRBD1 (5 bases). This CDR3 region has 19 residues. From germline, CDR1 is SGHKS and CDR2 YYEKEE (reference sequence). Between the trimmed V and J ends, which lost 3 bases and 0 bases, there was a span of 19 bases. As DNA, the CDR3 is TGTGCCAGCAGCTGGGGTTGGACAATTGCAGCCTCTGGGGCCAACGTCCTGACTTTC. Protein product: CASSWGWTIAASGANVLTF.

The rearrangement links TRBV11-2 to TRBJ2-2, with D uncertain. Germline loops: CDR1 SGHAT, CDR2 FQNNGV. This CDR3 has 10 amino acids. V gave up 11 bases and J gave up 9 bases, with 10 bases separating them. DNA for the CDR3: TGTGCCCTCCGAGGTAGGGAGCTGTTTTTT. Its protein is CALRGRELFF. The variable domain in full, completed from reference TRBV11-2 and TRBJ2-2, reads EAGVAQSPRYKIIEKRQSVAFWCNPISGHATLYWYQQILGQGPKLLIQFQNNGVVDDSQLPKDRFSAERLKGVDSTLKIQPAKLEDSAVYLCALRGRELFFGEGSRLTVL.

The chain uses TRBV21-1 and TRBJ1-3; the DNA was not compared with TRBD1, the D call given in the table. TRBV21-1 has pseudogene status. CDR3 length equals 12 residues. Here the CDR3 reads CASTPGVNTIYF. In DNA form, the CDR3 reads TGTGCCAGCACCCCAGGCGTCAACACCATATATTTT.

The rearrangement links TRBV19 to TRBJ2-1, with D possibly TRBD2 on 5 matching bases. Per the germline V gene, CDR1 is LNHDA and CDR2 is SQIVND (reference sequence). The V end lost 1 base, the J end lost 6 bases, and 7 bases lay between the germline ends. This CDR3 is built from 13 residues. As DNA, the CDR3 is TGTGCCAGTAGTATAGCCCGGGGCAATGAGCAGTTCTTC. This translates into CASSIARGNEQFF.

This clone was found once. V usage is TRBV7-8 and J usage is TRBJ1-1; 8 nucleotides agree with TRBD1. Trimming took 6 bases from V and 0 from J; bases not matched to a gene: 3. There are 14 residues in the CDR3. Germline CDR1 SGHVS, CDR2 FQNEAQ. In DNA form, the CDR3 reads TGTGCCAGCAGGCTGGACAGGGTGAACACTGAAGCTTTCTTT. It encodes CASRLDRVNTEAFF.

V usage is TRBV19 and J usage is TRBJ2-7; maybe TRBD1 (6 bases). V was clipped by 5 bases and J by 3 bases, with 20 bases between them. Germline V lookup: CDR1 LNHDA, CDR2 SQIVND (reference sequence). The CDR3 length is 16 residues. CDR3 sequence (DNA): TGTGCCAGTAGTCCCCGGACAGAATGGGTTCTCTACGAGCAGTACTTC. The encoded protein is CASSPRTEWVLYEQYF.

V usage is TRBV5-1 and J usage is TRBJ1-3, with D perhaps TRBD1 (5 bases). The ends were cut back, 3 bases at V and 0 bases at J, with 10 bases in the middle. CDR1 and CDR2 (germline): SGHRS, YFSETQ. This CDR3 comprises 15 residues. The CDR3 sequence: CASSSDITSGNTIYF. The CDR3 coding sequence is TGCGCCAGCAGCTCGGACATAACCTCTGGAAACACCATATATTTT.

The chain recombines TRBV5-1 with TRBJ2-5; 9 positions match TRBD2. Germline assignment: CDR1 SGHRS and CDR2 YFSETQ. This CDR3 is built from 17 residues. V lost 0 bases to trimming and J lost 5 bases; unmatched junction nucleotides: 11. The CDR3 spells CASSLDQKRGADETQYF. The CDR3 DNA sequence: TGCGCCAGCAGCTTGGACCAGAAGCGGGGGGCCGACGAGACCCAGTACTTC.

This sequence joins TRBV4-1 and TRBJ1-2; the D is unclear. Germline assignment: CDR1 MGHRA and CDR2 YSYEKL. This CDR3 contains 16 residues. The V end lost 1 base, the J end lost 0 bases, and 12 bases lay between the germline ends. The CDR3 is CASSQVLRRANYGYTF. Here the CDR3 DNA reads TGCGCCAGCAGCCAAGTTCTGCGGAGGGCTAACTATGGCTACACCTTC.

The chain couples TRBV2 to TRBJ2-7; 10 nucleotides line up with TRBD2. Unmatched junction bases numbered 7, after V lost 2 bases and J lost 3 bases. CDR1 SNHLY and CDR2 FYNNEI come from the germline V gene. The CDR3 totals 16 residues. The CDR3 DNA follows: TGTGCCAGCAGTGAACCTACTAGCGGGGATGGCTACGAGCAGTACTTC. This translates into CASSEPTSGDGYEQYF.

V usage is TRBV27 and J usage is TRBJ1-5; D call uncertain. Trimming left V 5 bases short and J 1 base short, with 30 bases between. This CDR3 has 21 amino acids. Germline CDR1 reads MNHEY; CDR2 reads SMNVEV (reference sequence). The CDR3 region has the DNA TGTGCCAGCAGTCCCGAAACTGGGCCTCTCCTTACCGCATCAAGCAATCAGCCCCAGCATTTT. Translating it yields CASSPETGPLLTASSNQPQHF.

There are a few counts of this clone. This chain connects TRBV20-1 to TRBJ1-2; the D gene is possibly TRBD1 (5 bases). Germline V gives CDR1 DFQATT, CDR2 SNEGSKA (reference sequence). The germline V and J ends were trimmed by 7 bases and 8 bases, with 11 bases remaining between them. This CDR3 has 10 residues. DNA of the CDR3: TGCAGTGTCAGGGAGGGCGGCTACACCTTC. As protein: CSVREGGYTF.